The T cell receptor beta chain under discussion was sequenced for a study of CD8 T cells in Susac syndrome. Study overall: Active disease was present in about 6 of the sequenced Susac syndrome patients, and remission in roughly 8.

The CDR3 extends over 14 amino acids. Per germline, CDR1 DFQATT and CDR2 SNEGSKA (reference sequence). Trimming cost V 1 base and J 14 bases, with 21 bases left between them. The RNA input was about 0.45 to 1 ug, and it was reverse transcribed with random hexamers. Amplification of TCR beta CDR3 across 54 Vbeta and 13 Jbeta was performed with immunoSEQ multiplex PCR. A single record per CDR3 protein comes from TCRdb applying MiXCR to the immunoSEQ multiplex PCR reads. The table includes about 180,000 distinct CDR3 sequences, roughly 94% detected once. Sequenced input: CD4+ T cells from PBMCs. The chain employs TRBV20-1 and TRBJ2-1; D might be TRBD2 (6 bases). The clonotype was recovered from a human donor with Susac syndrome. The CDR3 loop reads CSARGGLGPEREFF. Here the CDR3 DNA reads TGCAGTGCTAGAGGTGGTTTGGGACCAGAGCGGGAGTTCTTC.